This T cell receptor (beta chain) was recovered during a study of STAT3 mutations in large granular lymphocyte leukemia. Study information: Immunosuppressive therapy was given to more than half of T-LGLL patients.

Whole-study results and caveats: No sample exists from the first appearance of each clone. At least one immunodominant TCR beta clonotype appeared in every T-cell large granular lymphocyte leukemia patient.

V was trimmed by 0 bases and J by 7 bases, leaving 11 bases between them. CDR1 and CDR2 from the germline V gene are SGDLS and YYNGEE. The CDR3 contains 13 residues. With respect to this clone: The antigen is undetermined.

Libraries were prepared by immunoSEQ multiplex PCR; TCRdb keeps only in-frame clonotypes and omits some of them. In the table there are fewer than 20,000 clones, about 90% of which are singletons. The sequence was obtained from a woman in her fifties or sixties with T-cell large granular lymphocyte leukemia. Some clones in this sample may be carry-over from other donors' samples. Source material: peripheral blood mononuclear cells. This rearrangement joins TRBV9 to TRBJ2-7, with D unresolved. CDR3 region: CASSVGTVGEQYF. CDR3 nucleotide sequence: TGTGCCAGCAGCGTAGGCACGGTTGGGGAGCAGTACTTC.